These T cell receptor beta chains were read from a single sample in a study of shared clonotypes between healthy human individuals. This table comes from immunoSEQ multiplex PCR, and its TCRdb copy is limited to in-frame clones, with some not included. The sample consists of about half a million clones, about 72% of them appearing once. Specimen: PBMCs. The source of these receptors is a woman in her forties in good health. Some clones in this sample may be carry-over from other donors' samples. Each CDR3 is given with its conserved first and last residue. The order of the fields is clone size, J gene, D gene, V gene, CDR3 DNA, CDR3 protein. A D gene is named only where the DNA matches it firmly. Size is omitted from some rows. Given values are once, few, many or a class for expanded clones.

size: NA; J: TRBJ2-1; D: TRBD2; V: TRBV30; DNA: TGTGCCTGGAGTGTATCTAGCGGGTACTCCTACAATGAGCAGTTCTTC; CDR3: CAWSVSSGYSYNEQFF
size: NA; J: TRBJ2-6; D: NA; V: TRBV27; DNA: TGTGCCAGCACTAGGACGGTTAACTCTGGGGCCAACGTCCTGACTTTC; CDR3: CASTRTVNSGANVLTF
size: NA; J: TRBJ2-4; D: TRBD1; V: TRBV7-2; DNA: TGTGCCAGCAGCCGGAGGACAGGACCCAAAAACATTCAGTACTTC; CDR3: CASSRRTGPKNIQYF
size: NA; J: TRBJ1-2; D: TRBD1; V: TRBV7-2; DNA: TGTGCCAGCAGCCCAAAACAGGGGCCCTATGGCTACACCTTC; CDR3: CASSPKQGPYGYTF
size: few; J: TRBJ1-2; D: TRBD1; V: TRBV6-5; DNA: TGTGCCACACAGGGACAGGCCAACTATGGCTACACCTTC; CDR3: CATQGQANYGYTF
size: few; J: TRBJ2-1; D: TRBD2; V: TRBV18; DNA: TGTGCCAGCTCACAACTACTAGCGGGAGTATCAAATGAGCAGTTCTTC; CDR3: CASSQLLAGVSNEQFF
size: NA; J: TRBJ2-7; D: NA; V: TRBV30; DNA: TGTGCCTCACTGACAGATACCTACGAGCAGTACTTC; CDR3: CASLTDTYEQYF
size: NA; J: TRBJ2-7; D: NA; V: TRBV19; DNA: TGTGCCAGTAGTATAGCAGGGGGGCGTAACTACGAGCAGTACTTC; CDR3: CASSIAGGRNYEQYF
size: NA; J: TRBJ1-1; D: NA; V: TRBV11-2; DNA: TGTGCCAGCAGCTTAGATATGGCGGGTACTGAAGCTTTCTTT; CDR3: CASSLDMAGTEAFF
size: once; J: TRBJ2-7; D: TRBD1; V: TRBV7-9; DNA: TGTGCCAGCAGACGGGACAGCTCCTACGAGCAGTACTTC; CDR3: CASRRDSSYEQYF
size: once; J: TRBJ1-5; D: NA; V: TRBV30; DNA: TGTGCCTGCGGCAGTGTCTATAGCAATCAGCCCCAGCATTTT; CDR3: CACGSVYSNQPQHF
size: NA; J: TRBJ2-7; D: NA; V: TRBV9; DNA: TGTGCCAGCAGCGTCCTGATCTACGAGCAGTACTTC; CDR3: CASSVLIYEQYF
size: NA; J: TRBJ2-7; D: NA; V: TRBV15; DNA: TGTGCCACCAGCAGAGGCCCCTACGAGCAGTACTTC; CDR3: CATSRGPYEQYF
size: few; J: TRBJ1-1; D: TRBD1; V: TRBV5-4; DNA: TGTGCCAGCAGCTCCGGGACAGGGATAACGACTGAAGCTTTCTTT; CDR3: CASSSGTGITTEAFF
size: NA; J: TRBJ2-3; D: NA; V: TRBV28; DNA: TGTGCCAGCAGAGCGAGCACAGATACGCAGTATTTT; CDR3: CASRASTDTQYF
size: NA; J: TRBJ1-1; D: NA; V: TRBV6-1; DNA: TGTGCCAGCAGTGATCGGGGTGATAGGACTGAAGCTTTCTTT; CDR3: CASSDRGDRTEAFF
size: NA; J: TRBJ2-5; D: NA; V: TRBV19; DNA: TGTGCCAGTAAGGGGGACTATTGGGAGACCCAGTACTTC; CDR3: CASKGDYWETQYF
size: NA; J: TRBJ2-2; D: TRBD2; V: TRBV7-9; DNA: TGTGCCAGCAGCCCGAATGGGGGACTAGCGGCCACCGGGGAGCTGTTTTTT; CDR3: CASSPNGGLAATGELFF
size: once; J: TRBJ2-1; D: NA; V: TRBV2; DNA: TGTGCCAGCAGTGAGGGCCCCGAGAATGAGCAGTTCTTC; CDR3: CASSEGPENEQFF
size: NA; J: TRBJ2-7; D: NA; V: TRBV2; DNA: TGTGCCAGCAGGGCCACTATCTACGAGCAGTACTTC; CDR3: CASRATIYEQYF
size: few; J: TRBJ2-1; D: TRBD2; V: TRBV4-3; DNA: TGCGCCAGCAGCCAAGCCGGACTAGCGGGAGGGGGTGAGCAGTTCTTC; CDR3: CASSQAGLAGGGEQFF
size: few; J: TRBJ2-3; D: NA; V: TRBV29-1; DNA: TGCAGCGCCCGAGGGGGGGGTCCACAAGATACGCAGTATTTT; CDR3: CSARGGGPQDTQYF
size: NA; J: TRBJ2-4; D: TRBD2; V: TRBV11-2; DNA: TGTGCCAGCAGCTTAGGGACTAGCGGGAGGGTAAACATTCAGTACTTC; CDR3: CASSLGTSGRVNIQYF
size: NA; J: TRBJ2-7; D: TRBD1; V: TRBV19; DNA: TGTGCCAGTAGTATCGGACAGGGGGCCCACGAGCAGTACTTC; CDR3: CASSIGQGAHEQYF
size: NA; J: TRBJ1-4; D: TRBD1; V: TRBV4-1; DNA: TGCGCCAGCAGCCAAGCCCTAGTCCGACAGGGTGGAGAAAAACTGTTTTTT; CDR3: CASSQALVRQGGEKLFF
size: NA; J: TRBJ2-7; D: NA; V: TRBV29-1; DNA: TGCAGCGTTGAAACCCCGGATAGGGAGCAATACTTC; CDR3: CSVETPDREQYF
size: NA; J: TRBJ1-1; D: TRBD1; V: TRBV29-1; DNA: TGCAGCGTTGCCCCCCCAGGGGGGACTGAAGCTTTCTTT; CDR3: CSVAPPGGTEAFF
size: once; J: TRBJ2-4; D: NA; V: TRBV6-5; DNA: TGTGCCAGCAGTTATGTGTCTTTATTAGCCAAAAACATTCAGTACTTC; CDR3: CASSYVSLLAKNIQYF
size: NA; J: TRBJ1-4; D: TRBD1; V: TRBV7-6; DNA: TGTGCCAGCAGCAACCGGGACAGGGAACGTGGTGAAAAACTGTTTTTT; CDR3: CASSNRDRERGEKLFF
size: NA; J: TRBJ2-7; D: TRBD1; V: TRBV27; DNA: TGTGCCAGCAGTCTCACAGGGGGAGCGGCCTACGAGCAGTACTTC; CDR3: CASSLTGGAAYEQYF
size: NA; J: TRBJ1-1; D: NA; V: TRBV4-2; DNA: TGTGCCAGCAGCCAAGAAGACTCGATTAACACTGAAGCTTTCTTT; CDR3: CASSQEDSINTEAFF
size: NA; J: TRBJ2-3; D: NA; V: TRBV27; DNA: TGTGCCACCCTTTTTGGAGACCACACAGATACGCAGTATTTT; CDR3: CATLFGDHTDTQYF
size: NA; J: TRBJ2-1; D: TRBD2; V: TRBV6-1; DNA: TGTGCCAGCTCTCGACTAGCGGGAGTGCATGAGCAGTTCTTC; CDR3: CASSRLAGVHEQFF
size: NA; J: TRBJ2-2; D: NA; V: TRBV28; DNA: TGTGCCAGCAGTCCGGGGTTAGGAACCGGGGAGCTGTTTTTT; CDR3: CASSPGLGTGELFF
size: once; J: TRBJ2-2; D: TRBD2; V: TRBV9; DNA: TGTGCCAGCAGCGGAAGCGGGAGGGCCCTCACCGGGGAGCTGTTTTTT; CDR3: CASSGSGRALTGELFF
size: once; J: TRBJ1-5; D: NA; V: TRBV30; DNA: TGTGCCTGGAGTGCCCGTGGGGGGGCCACTACCAATCAGCCCCAGCATTTT; CDR3: CAWSARGGATTNQPQHF
size: NA; J: TRBJ2-7; D: NA; V: TRBV19; DNA: TGTGCCAGTAGCCGCAGGGGACTCGACTACGAGCAGTACTTC; CDR3: CASSRRGLDYEQYF
size: NA; J: TRBJ1-5; D: NA; V: TRBV25-1; DNA: TGTGCCAGCAGTGAACGGGGGGGAATGAATCAGCCCCAGCATTTT; CDR3: CASSERGGMNQPQHF
size: once; J: TRBJ2-7; D: NA; V: TRBV10-3; DNA: TGTGCCATCAGGATGGACAGAAAAATCTACGAGCAGTACTTC; CDR3: CAIRMDRKIYEQYF
size: once; J: TRBJ1-2; D: NA; V: TRBV27; DNA: TGTGCCAGCAGTTTGGGGCCGCGGAGTGGTGGCTACACCTTC; CDR3: CASSLGPRSGGYTF
size: many; J: TRBJ2-7; D: NA; V: TRBV29-1; DNA: TGCAGCGTTGAAGTTGGGGCGGGGGAGCAGTACTTC; CDR3: CSVEVGAGEQYF
size: NA; J: TRBJ1-1; D: NA; V: TRBV28; DNA: TGTGCCAGCAGTTTATACGGGGGAGCGGCTTTCTTT; CDR3: CASSLYGGAAFF
size: few; J: TRBJ2-1; D: NA; V: TRBV29-1; DNA: TGCAGCGTCCTTCTGAATGAGCAGTTCTTC; CDR3: CSVLLNEQFF
size: few; J: TRBJ1-3; D: NA; V: TRBV4-1; DNA: TGCGCCAGCAGCCAAGGACAGCTAGTCTCTGGAAACACCATATATTTT; CDR3: CASSQGQLVSGNTIYF
size: NA; J: TRBJ2-3; D: TRBD1; V: TRBV30; DNA: TGTGCCTGGAGTGTACCGGAGGGACAGGGGGCGAAAGATACGCAGTATTTT; CDR3: CAWSVPEGQGAKDTQYF
size: NA; J: TRBJ2-2; D: TRBD2; V: TRBV15; DNA: TGTGCCACCAGCAGACCGGGACTAGCGGGAGTAACCGGGGAGCTGTTTTTT; CDR3: CATSRPGLAGVTGELFF
size: few; J: TRBJ2-7; D: NA; V: TRBV6-1; DNA: TGTGCCAGCGGCAGGGTTTACGAGCAGTACTTC; CDR3: CASGRVYEQYF
size: NA; J: TRBJ1-2; D: NA; V: TRBV30; DNA: TGTGCCTGGAGTCTTGGGTATGGCTACACCTTC; CDR3: CAWSLGYGYTF
size: once; J: TRBJ2-2; D: NA; V: TRBV18; DNA: TGTGCCAGCTCACCGGGGAGCGCCAACACCGGGGAGCTGTTTTTT; CDR3: CASSPGSANTGELFF
size: NA; J: TRBJ1-4; D: NA; V: TRBV5-1; DNA: TGCGCCAGCAGCTTGGCCGGAGGAAAAGCAACTAATGAAAAACTGTTTTTT; CDR3: CASSLAGGKATNEKLFF
size: NA; J: TRBJ2-3; D: TRBD2; V: TRBV2; DNA: TGTGCCAGCAGCACTACTAGCGGGGTTGGAACAGATACGCAGTATTTT; CDR3: CASSTTSGVGTDTQYF
size: NA; J: TRBJ2-3; D: TRBD2; V: TRBV2; DNA: TGTGCCAGCAGTGCATTAGCGGGAGGTAGCACAGATACGCAGTATTTT; CDR3: CASSALAGGSTDTQYF